Shown below are 19 T cell receptor beta chains from a single sample sequenced in a study of T-cell memory formation after mild COVID-19. TCRdb re-derived calls from the 5' RACE reads in MiXCR, one entry per CDR3 protein. This sample carries around 200,000 distinct CDR3 sequences, over 7.5% of them seen once, and the ten largest clones take around 3.3%. Material for sequencing was PBMCs or a T cell subset sorted from them (not recorded which). The source is a man aged 18 to 35 who had mild COVID-19 (a few samples of this study predate the infection). Cell type and time point are not known.

This clonotype was seen at least ten times. The J gene is TRBJ2-1, the V gene TRBV4-1, with D possibly being TRBD2 (5 bases). CDR3 length: 13 amino acids. Between the trimmed V and J ends, which lost 0 bases and 13 bases, there was a span of 13 bases. Germline V CDR1 and CDR2: MGHRA, YSYEKL. The CDR3 here is CASSQEMRAVQFF. The CDR3 bases are TGCGCCAGCAGCCAAGAAATGAGGGCAGTCCAGTTCTTC.

The J gene is TRBJ1-6, the V gene TRBV6-2 or TRBV6-3; D gene unclear. The CDR3 is 16 residues long. Germline CDR1 is MNHEY and CDR2 is SVGEGT. Deletions cut 9 bases from V and 6 bases from J, with 21 bases between. DNA of the CDR3: TGTGCCAGTCTCGCCGGCAGTAAAAACCTTAATTCACCCCTCCACTTT. Encoded protein: CASLAGSKNLNSPLHF.

This clonotype was observed a few times. The V call is TRBV12-3 or TRBV12-4, the J call TRBJ1-1; weak D call: TRBD1 (6 bases). V was pared by 7 bases and J by 8 bases, with 17 bases between. The CDR3 is made up of 13 amino acids. CDR3 sequence: CASTSHGGAEAFF. The CDR3 DNA is TGTGCCAGCACGTCGCATGGGGGCGCGGAAGCTTTCTTT.

The gene calls are TRBV12-3 or TRBV12-4 and TRBJ1-2; a possible D gene is TRBD1 (5 bases). The germline V and J ends were trimmed by 4 bases and 6 bases, with 12 bases remaining between them. The CDR3 is 13 amino acids. CDR3 in amino acids: CASSSSGRNGYTF. The CDR3 DNA is TGTGCCAGCAGTTCCTCAGGGCGAAATGGCTACACCTTC.

This clonotype was seen ten or more times. V usage is TRBV10-3 and J usage is TRBJ2-2, with a tentative D call TRBD2 (7 bases). The CDR3 is made up of 13 amino acids. The V gene lost 10 bases and the J gene lost 6 bases, with 15 bases spanning the gap. The germline V gene encodes CDR1 ENHRY and CDR2 SYGVKD. Here the CDR3 DNA reads TGTGCCAGTCGGGGGGCCGACGCCGGGGAGCTGTTTTTT. Amino acid sequence: CASRGADAGELFF.

The chain employs TRBV5-6 and TRBJ1-2; 8 bases are a match to TRBD1. The CDR3 loop spans 16 amino acids. V gave up 3 bases and J gave up 4 bases; unmatched junction bases: 11. The germline V gene has CDR1 SGHDT and CDR2 YYEEEE. CDR3 nucleotides: TGTGCCAGCAGCTATCGGACAGGGCTGGGTTTCTATGGCTACACCTTC. This sequence encodes CASSYRTGLGFYGYTF. Together with reference TRBV5-6 and TRBJ1-2, the CDR3 gives the full variable domain: DAGVTQSPTHLIKTRGQQVTLRCSPKSGHDTVSWYQQALGQGPQFIFQYYEEEERQRGNFPDRFSGHQFPNYSSELNVNALLLGDSALYLCASSYRTGLGFYGYTFGSGTRLTVV.

This clonotype appeared many times. V and J are TRBV29-1 and TRBJ1-1, with D unclear. This CDR3 spans 14 amino acids. Per germline, CDR1 SQVTM and CDR2 ANQGSEA. Trimming took off 3 bases at V and 4 bases at J, with 15 bases between the two ends. The CDR3 spells CSVDLQVLSTEAFF. The CDR3 region has the DNA TGCAGCGTTGATTTGCAGGTTTTGAGCACTGAAGCTTTCTTT. Variable domain in full (rest from reference TRBV29-1 and TRBJ1-1): SAVISQKPSRDICQRGTSLTIQCQVDSQVTMMFWYRQQPGQSLTLIATANQGSEATYESGFVIDKFPISRPNLTFSTLTVSNMSPEDSSIYLCSVDLQVLSTEAFFGQGTRLTVV.

This clonotype has more than one count but fewer than ten. V is TRBV7-8 and J is TRBJ2-3; D possibly matches TRBD1 or TRBD2 (6 bases each). CDR3 length: 17 amino acids. V gave up 2 bases and J gave up 3 bases, with 18 bases separating them. Germline CDR1 reads SGHVS; CDR2 reads FQNEAQ. The CDR3 spells CASSLRGDLVGTDTQYF. CDR3 in DNA: TGTGCCAGCAGCTTAAGGGGGGACCTCGTTGGGACAGATACGCAGTATTTT. Looking up the rest from reference TRBV7-8 and TRBJ2-3 gives the full variable domain: GAGVSQSPRYKVAKRGQDVALRCDPISGHVSLFWYQQALGQGPEFLTYFQNEAQLDKSGLPSDRFFAERPEGSVSTLKIQRTQQEDSAVYLCASSLRGDLVGTDTQYFGPGTRLTVL.

The chain is built from TRBV7-2 and TRBJ2-6; D unclear. Germline CDR1 SGHTA, CDR2 FQGNSA. The CDR3 loop spans 17 amino acids. Trimming took off 0 bases at V and 0 bases at J, with 9 bases between the two ends. The CDR3, as DNA: TGTGCCAGCAGCTTAGCGGCAGTTTACTCTGGGGCCAACGTCCTGACTTTC. Translated: CASSLAAVYSGANVLTF.

The chain has TRBV18 and TRBJ2-3; D remains unclear. The V gene lost 6 bases and the J gene lost 6 bases, with 22 bases spanning the gap. The germline CDR1 and CDR2 sequences are KGHSH and LQKENI. This CDR3 has 16 amino acids. In DNA form, the CDR3 reads TGTGCCAGCTCTCAATTTGGGGTACCCACCACGGATACGCAGTATTTT. Its translation is CASSQFGVPTTDTQYF.

This clonotype was seen ten or more times. This chain links TRBV12-3 or TRBV12-4 with TRBJ1-2; D possibly corresponds to TRBD1 (5 bases). V gave up 5 bases and J gave up 8 bases, with 15 bases separating them. The CDR3 runs to 13 residues. The CDR3 loop reads CASSPPTVSGYTF. The CDR3 nucleotides read TGTGCCAGCAGTCCGCCGACAGTCAGCGGCTACACCTTC.

V is TRBV6-5 and J is TRBJ2-2, with 7 bases matching TRBD2. V dropped 0 bases and J dropped 3; count of bases not matched to a gene: 7. The CDR3 consists of 17 residues. Germline-derived CDR1 and CDR2 are MNHEY and SVGAGI. The DNA for the CDR3 is TGTGCCAGCAGTTACTCGAAGGGAGGGCTGGACACCGGGGAGCTGTTTTTT. Its translation is CASSYSKGGLDTGELFF.

CDR3 sequence: CASSQVGAGGQADTQYF. The CDR3 DNA reads as TGTGCCAGCAGCCAAGTCGGCGCGGGGGGGCAAGCAGATACGCAGTATTTT. The chain employs TRBV4-2 and TRBJ2-3; TRBD2 matches 9 bases. Germline V gene sequence: CDR1 LGHNA, CDR2 YNFKEQ. This CDR3 has 17 residues. J lost 4 bases, V lost 1 base, and 9 bases had no gene match.

The rearrangement joins TRBV18 to TRBJ2-5, with D tentatively TRBD1 (6 bases). V gave up 5 bases and J gave up 4 bases, with 17 bases separating them. Germline V gene sequence: CDR1 KGHSH, CDR2 LQKENI. The CDR3 spans 15 residues. For the CDR3, the DNA is TGTGCCAGCTCAGACCCGGGACAAGGCCCAGAGACCCAGTACTTC. Amino acid sequence: CASSDPGQGPETQYF.

This clonotype was found many times. The chain is built from TRBV7-2 and TRBJ2-3, with D unresolved. Trimming stripped 1 base from V and 5 bases from J, with 7 bases between. There are 13 residues in the CDR3. The germline CDR1 and CDR2 sequences are SGHTA and FQGNSA. As DNA, the CDR3 is TGTGCCAGCAGCTTAGATATTAGAGATACGCAGTATTTT. Protein sequence: CASSLDIRDTQYF.

The chain's CDR3 is CASSHPAGWSTDTQYF. The CDR3 coding sequence is TGTGCCAGCAGTCACCCCGCAGGGTGGAGCACAGATACGCAGTATTTT. The chain joins TRBV6-6 to TRBJ2-3, with D maybe TRBD1 (5 bases). This CDR3 is built from 16 residues. The V end was cut by 5 bases, the J end by 0 bases, with 15 bases between. CDR1 is MNHNY, CDR2 SVGAGI, per germline (reference sequence).

As regards this clonotype: A read error may account for a junction end that differs from germline. The chain joins TRBV20-1 to TRBJ2-3; TRBD2 might be the D (5 bases). Germline CDR1 reads DFQATT; CDR2 reads SNEGSKA (reference sequence). This CDR3 has 12 amino acids. The CDR3 coding sequence is TGCAGTGCTAGAGATGGGCCAGAGACTAACTTTTTT. This encodes CSARDGPETNFF.

This clonotype came up a few times. The chain recombines TRBV7-2 with TRBJ2-5; D assignment may be TRBD1 or TRBD2 (5 bases each). The germline gives CDR1 SGHTA, CDR2 FQGNSA. The V end was cut by 5 bases, the J end by 5 bases, with 15 bases between. CDR3 size: 14 residues. The CDR3 reads CASSQSRGGETQYF. The CDR3 DNA follows: TGTGCCAGCAGCCAATCGAGGGGTGGCGAGACCCAGTACTTC. Full variable domain (missing parts from reference TRBV7-2 and TRBJ2-5): GAGVSQSPSNKVTEKGKDVELRCDPISGHTALYWYRQSLGQGLEFLIYFQGNSAPDKSGLPSDRFSAERTGGSVSTLTIQRTQQEDSAVYLCASSQSRGGETQYFGPGTRLLVL.

The chain links TRBV2 to TRBJ2-5, with D unclear. Germline CDR1 is SNHLY and CDR2 is FYNNEI. The CDR3 length is 13 residues. V lost 5 bases and J 1 base, leaving 8 bases between the germline ends. CDR3 in amino acids: CASSYAVQETQYF. For the CDR3, the DNA is TGTGCCAGCAGTTATGCGGTCCAAGAGACCCAGTACTTC.